This entry lists 27 T cell receptor beta chains sequenced from one sample in a study of cytomegalovirus exposure and HLA in healthy donors. The repertoire was sequenced with immunoSEQ multiplex PCR; TCRdb's copy has only in-frame clones and lacks some. Altogether 82,000 or so clones are present, approximately 93% being singletons, with the ten largest covering about 0.61%. The source material was PBMCs. These receptors were collected from a man between 18 and 29 years old in good health and CMV-seronegative.

This chain links TRBV7-8 with TRBJ2-1; TRBD2 aligns across 13 bases. Germline loops: CDR1 SGHVS, CDR2 FQNEAQ. Trimming took 3 bases from V and 13 from J; bases not matched to a gene: 9. This CDR3 has 15 residues. The CDR3 coding sequence is TGTGCCAGCAGCTTGCAGGGACTAGCGGGATTTGATCAGTTCTTC. Translating it yields CASSLQGLAGFDQFF.

The chain carries TRBV7-2 and TRBJ2-7, with 10 bases matching TRBD1. The V segment lost 5 bases and the J segment 3 bases; nucleotides outside the gene matches: 7. The CDR3 spans 15 residues. Germline V gene sequence: CDR1 SGHTA, CDR2 FQGNSA. CDR3 region: CASSTRDRGGYEQYF. CDR3 bases: TGTGCCAGCAGCACCCGGGACAGGGGTGGCTACGAGCAGTACTTC.

This rearrangement joins TRBV28 to TRBJ2-1, with 15 positions matching TRBD2. J lost 1 base, V lost 3 bases, and 4 bases had no gene match. Germline CDR1 MDHEN, CDR2 SYDVKM. The CDR3 loop spans 18 amino acids. CDR3 protein: CASSFPGLAGGSYNEQFF. In nucleotides, the CDR3 is TGTGCCAGCAGTTTTCCGGGACTAGCGGGAGGATCCTACAATGAGCAGTTCTTC.

The chain joins TRBV2 to TRBJ1-2; D call uncertain. The V and J ends lost 4 bases and 4 bases respectively, with 10 bases between them. The CDR3 runs 13 residues. CDR1 and CDR2 (germline): SNHLY, FYNNEI. CDR3 sequence: CASSVAIVYGYTF. The CDR3 region has the DNA TGTGCCAGCAGTGTTGCAATAGTCTATGGCTACACCTTC.

This clone has just a few counts. The chain uses TRBV5-1 and TRBJ2-1, with TRBD2 matching 12 bases. This CDR3 region has 17 residues. Trimming removed 1 base from V and 9 bases from J; junction bases left unmatched: 11. The germline V gene has CDR1 SGHRS and CDR2 YFSETQ. The CDR3 bases are TGCGCCAGCAGCTTGATGGGACTAGCGGGTCGAAGGGGTGAGCAGTTCTTC. Translated: CASSLMGLAGRRGEQFF.

The chain combines TRBV6-5 with TRBJ1-2, with D maybe TRBD1 (5 bases). The CDR3 has 16 residues. The V gene's germline CDR1 is MNHEY and CDR2 SVGAGI. The V end lost 4 bases, the J end lost 0 bases, and 15 bases lay between the germline ends. CDR3 in amino acids: CASSSNRWLANYGYTF. Here the CDR3 DNA reads TGTGCCAGCAGTTCTAACAGGTGGTTAGCTAACTATGGCTACACCTTC.

The genes are TRBV11-2 and TRBJ2-3, with 8 bases matching TRBD1. J was trimmed by 3 bases and V by 3 bases; bases with no gene match: 5. This CDR3 has 15 amino acids. CDR1 and CDR2 (germline): SGHAT, FQNNGV. The CDR3 reads CASSFRDRLTDTQYF. The CDR3 bases are TGTGCCAGCAGCTTCCGGGACAGGTTAACAGATACGCAGTATTTT.

This sequence joins TRBV6-6 and TRBJ1-5; D not certain. The V end lost 2 bases, the J end lost 6 bases, and 11 bases lay between the germline ends. The CDR3 is 14 amino acids. Germline values: CDR1 MNHNY, CDR2 SVGAGI (reference sequence). The DNA of the CDR3 is TGTGCCAGCAGTTACGGGGTTGAGGGTCAGCCCCAGCATTTT. This sequence encodes CASSYGVEGQPQHF.

The chain couples TRBV11-2 to TRBJ1-1; tentatively, D is TRBD1 (6 bases). Germline-derived CDR1 and CDR2 are SGHAT and FQNNGV. V was cut by 6 bases and J by 1 base, with 9 bases left in between. The CDR3 has 13 residues. The CDR3 sequence: CASSGQWNTEAFF. The CDR3 DNA sequence: TGTGCCAGCAGTGGACAGTGGAACACTGAAGCTTTCTTT.

The V gene is TRBV5-6, the J gene TRBJ2-3, with 9 positions matching TRBD1. Germline V gene data show CDR1 as SGHDT and CDR2 as YYEEEE. The CDR3 contains 15 residues. V lost 2 bases, J lost 4 bases, and 5 bases stayed unmatched. The CDR3 coding sequence is TGTGCCAGCAGCTTTTGGGACAGGGTACCAGATACGCAGTATTTT. This sequence encodes CASSFWDRVPDTQYF.

In DNA, the CDR3 is TGTGCCTGCCAACCGGGGCGGGAGGCTCTCTCCACCGGGGAGCTGTTTTTT. Residues: CACQPGREALSTGELFF. The rearrangement uses TRBV30 and TRBJ2-2; 8 bases align to TRBD2. Trimming took 6 bases from V and 4 from J; bases not matched to a gene: 16. Per the germline V gene, CDR1 is GTSNPN and CDR2 is SVGIG (reference sequence). The CDR3 is 17 residues long.

The rearrangement joins TRBV12-5 to TRBJ1-5; D possibly corresponds to TRBD1 (6 bases). The CDR3 totals 18 residues. Deletions cut 6 bases from V and 4 bases from J, with 25 bases between. CDR1 is LGHNT, CDR2 FRNRAP, per germline. CDR3 loop: CASGSPVGQSQFNQPQHF. Here the CDR3 DNA reads TGTGCTAGTGGCTCCCCAGTCGGACAGTCTCAGTTTAATCAGCCCCAGCATTTT.

The rearrangement joins TRBV5-1 to TRBJ2-3, with D unresolved. Germline CDR1 is SGHRS and CDR2 is YFSETQ. This CDR3 region has 15 residues. V was pared by 4 bases and J by 2 bases, with 14 bases between. The CDR3 loop reads CASSEAQPPTDTQYF. The DNA of the CDR3 is TGCGCCAGCAGCGAGGCCCAGCCTCCCACAGATACGCAGTATTTT.

This chain joins TRBV5-1 and TRBJ2-2; D might be TRBD1 (6 bases). V was shortened by 2 bases and J by 2 bases, with 10 bases between the two germline ends. CDR1 is SGHRS and CDR2 is YFSETQ in the germline V gene. The CDR3 extends over 15 amino acids. CDR3 in DNA: TGCGCCAGCAGCTTACGGACAGACAACACCGGGGAGCTGTTTTTT. This translates into CASSLRTDNTGELFF.

The rearrangement joins TRBV27 to TRBJ2-6; 8 bases agree with TRBD1. The length of the CDR3 is 16 residues. Germline trimming cut 5 bases from V and 4 bases from J; bases unmatched to any gene: 7. The V gene's germline CDR1 is MNHEY and CDR2 SMNVEV (reference sequence). DNA for the CDR3: TGTGCCAGCAGTGTCGACAGGGGATCCGGGGCCAACGTCCTGACTTTC. Translation gives CASSVDRGSGANVLTF. Based on the CDR3 plus reference TRBV27 and TRBJ2-6, the full variable domain is EAQVTQNPRYLITVTGKKLTVTCSQNMNHEYMSWYRQDPGLGLRQIYYSMNVEVTDKGDVPEGYKVSRKEKRNFPLILESPSPNQTSLYFCASSVDRGSGANVLTFGAGSRLTVL.

V is TRBV5-4 and J is TRBJ1-2; TRBD1 aligns across 8 bases. Germline CDR1 and CDR2: SGHNT and YYREEE (reference sequence). The CDR3 is 16 amino acids. The ends lost 0 bases at V and 3 bases at J; junction bases unmatched: 7. CDR3 in DNA: TGTGCCAGCAGCTTGGTCGGGTCAGGGGGCGACTATGGCTACACCTTC. It yields the protein CASSLVGSGGDYGYTF.

This clone showed up just once. The chain joins TRBV19 to TRBJ2-1; tentative D call: TRBD1 (6 bases). Trimming left V 4 bases short and J 9 bases short, with 10 bases between. CDR1 and CDR2 (germline): LNHDA, SQIVND (reference sequence). The CDR3 runs 12 residues. The CDR3 reads CASSKQGIEQFF. DNA for the CDR3: TGTGCCAGTAGTAAACAGGGTATTGAGCAGTTCTTC.

The genes are TRBV10-1 and TRBJ2-4; a weak D match, TRBD1 (6 bases). The CDR3 extends over 13 amino acids. The ends were cut back, 3 bases at V and 5 bases at J, with 8 bases in the middle. The V gene's germline CDR1 is WNHNN and CDR2 SYGVQD (reference sequence). The CDR3 DNA is TGCGCCAGCAGTGACGCAGGGGAAAACATTCAGTACTTC. Its protein product is CASSDAGENIQYF.

The chain combines TRBV19 with TRBJ2-7, with TRBD2 as a possible D gene (5 bases). Looked up from germline, CDR1 is LNHDA and CDR2 is SQIVND (reference sequence). This CDR3 is built from 13 residues. V was clipped by 3 bases and J by 2 bases, with 8 bases between them. This chain's CDR3 is CASSIASPYEQYF. The CDR3 DNA reads as TGTGCCAGTAGTATTGCTAGCCCCTACGAGCAGTACTTC.

The chain recombines TRBV5-4 with TRBJ1-2; D perhaps matches TRBD1 (5 bases). V shed 9 bases and J shed 4 bases, with 19 bases lying between them. The CDR3 is 14 residues long. From germline, CDR1 is SGHNT and CDR2 YYREEE (reference sequence). The CDR3 DNA follows: TGTGCCACCCTGCCGTTTGCGGGACCCTATGGCTACACCTTC. It translates to CATLPFAGPYGYTF.

This sequence joins TRBV14 and TRBJ2-5; D might be TRBD2 (5 bases). V shed 3 bases and J shed 10 bases, with 24 bases lying between them. The germline gives CDR1 SGHDN, CDR2 FVKESK. The CDR3 totals 16 residues. CDR3 protein: CASSQLLGVGRALQYF. DNA for the CDR3: TGTGCCAGCAGCCAGTTACTCGGCGTGGGGAGAGCTCTCCAGTACTTC.

The chain carries TRBV9 and TRBJ1-1; 7 bases map to TRBD1. J was trimmed by 4 bases and V by 2 bases; bases with no gene match: 2. CDR1 is SGDLS and CDR2 is YYNGEE in the germline V gene. The CDR3 loop spans 13 amino acids. In DNA form, the CDR3 reads TGTGCCAGCAGCGTGGGACAGCTCACTGAAGCTTTCTTT. Encoded protein: CASSVGQLTEAFF. Full variable domain (outside the CDR3, taken from reference TRBV9 and TRBJ1-1): DSGVTQTPKHLITATGQRVTLRCSPRSGDLSVYWYQQSLDQGLQFLIQYYNGEERAKGNILERFSAQQFPDLHSELNLSSLELGDSALYFCASSVGQLTEAFFGQGTRLTVV.

The J gene is TRBJ1-1, the V gene TRBV6-5, with TRBD1 as a possible D gene (6 bases). Deletions cut 6 bases from V and 1 base from J, with 15 bases between. The V gene's germline CDR1 is MNHEY and CDR2 SVGAGI. The CDR3 has 15 residues. In nucleotides, the CDR3 is TGTGCCAGCAGCTACGTCCGGGGGGCGAACACTGAAGCTTTCTTT. It yields the protein CASSYVRGANTEAFF.

The genes are TRBV7-3 and TRBJ1-1; 8 nucleotides line up with TRBD1. This CDR3 has 14 amino acids. The J segment lost 5 bases and the V segment lost 5 bases, leaving 7 bases of the junction unmatched. Germline lookup yields CDR1 SGHTA and CDR2 FQGTGA. The CDR3 protein is CASSPGQGRTEAFF. Written as DNA, the CDR3 is TGTGCCAGCAGCCCCGGACAGGGAAGGACTGAAGCTTTCTTT.

V gene TRBV5-8 combines with J gene TRBJ2-7, with 8 nucleotides matching TRBD1. V gave up 4 bases and J gave up 2 bases; unmatched junction bases: 5. Germline loops: CDR1 SGHTS, CDR2 YDEGEE. The CDR3 consists of 14 residues. CDR3: CASSTGQGPYEQYF. In nucleotides, the CDR3 is TGTGCCAGCAGCACTGGACAGGGCCCCTACGAGCAGTACTTC.

In nucleotides, the CDR3 is TGTGCCAGGAGACCTGGACAGGGCGGGGATACGCAGTATTTT. This encodes CARRPGQGGDTQYF. The chain carries TRBV19 and TRBJ2-3, with 8 bases fitting TRBD1. V shed 9 bases, J shed 6 bases, and the junction held 11 bases outside the gene matches. The CDR3 consists of 14 residues. CDR1 is LNHDA, CDR2 SQIVND, per germline (reference sequence). Full variable domain (missing parts from reference TRBV19 and TRBJ2-3): DGGITQSPKYLFRKEGQNVTLSCEQNLNHDAMYWYRQDPGQGLRLIYYSQIVNDFQKGDIAEGYSVSREKKESFPLTVTSAQKNPTAFYLCARRPGQGGDTQYFGPGTRLTVL.

The chain is built from TRBV15 and TRBJ2-7; maybe TRBD1 (6 bases). Germline values: CDR1 LNHNV, CDR2 YYDKDF (reference sequence). Trimming removed 4 bases at V and 1 base at J, with 14 bases between. This CDR3 has 15 amino acids. In DNA, the CDR3 is TGTGCCACCAGCATCAACAGGGAGAGGTCCTACGAGCAGTACTTC. Amino acid sequence: CATSINRERSYEQYF. Full variable domain (outside the CDR3, taken from reference TRBV15 and TRBJ2-7): DAMVIQNPRYQVTQFGKPVTLSCSQTLNHNVMYWYQQKSSQAPKLLFHYYDKDFNNEADTPDNFQSRRPNTSFCFLDIRSPGLGDTAMYLCATSINRERSYEQYFGPGTRLTVT.